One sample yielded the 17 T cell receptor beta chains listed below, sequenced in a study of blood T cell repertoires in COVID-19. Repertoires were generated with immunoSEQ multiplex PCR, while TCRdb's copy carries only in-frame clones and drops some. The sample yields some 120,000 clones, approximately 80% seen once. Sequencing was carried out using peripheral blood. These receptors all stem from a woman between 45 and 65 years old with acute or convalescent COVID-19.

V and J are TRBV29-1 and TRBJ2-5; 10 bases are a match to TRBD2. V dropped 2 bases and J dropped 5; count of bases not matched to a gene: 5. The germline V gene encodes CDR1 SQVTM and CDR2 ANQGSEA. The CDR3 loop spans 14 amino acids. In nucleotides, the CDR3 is TGCAGCGTTGAAAATCCTAGCGGGAGTGAGACCCAGTACTTC. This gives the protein CSVENPSGSETQYF.

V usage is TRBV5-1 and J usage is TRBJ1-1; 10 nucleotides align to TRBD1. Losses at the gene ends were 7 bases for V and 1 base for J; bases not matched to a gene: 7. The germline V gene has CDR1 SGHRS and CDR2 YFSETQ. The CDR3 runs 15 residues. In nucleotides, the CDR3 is TGCGCCAGCGACCCCGGGGACAGGGGGAACACTGAAGCTTTCTTT. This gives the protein CASDPGDRGNTEAFF.

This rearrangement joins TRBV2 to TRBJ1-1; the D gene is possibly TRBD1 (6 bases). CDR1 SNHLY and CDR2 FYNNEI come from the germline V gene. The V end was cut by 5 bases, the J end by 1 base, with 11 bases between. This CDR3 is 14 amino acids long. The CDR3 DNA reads TGTGCCAGCAGTCTCTTGACAGGGAACACTGAAGCTTTCTTT. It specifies CASSLLTGNTEAFF.

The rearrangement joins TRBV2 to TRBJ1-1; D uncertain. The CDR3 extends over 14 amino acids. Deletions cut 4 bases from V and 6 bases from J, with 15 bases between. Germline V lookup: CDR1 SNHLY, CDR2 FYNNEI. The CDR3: CASSGATRESEAFF. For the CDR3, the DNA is TGTGCCAGCAGTGGGGCAACGAGAGAATCTGAAGCTTTCTTT.

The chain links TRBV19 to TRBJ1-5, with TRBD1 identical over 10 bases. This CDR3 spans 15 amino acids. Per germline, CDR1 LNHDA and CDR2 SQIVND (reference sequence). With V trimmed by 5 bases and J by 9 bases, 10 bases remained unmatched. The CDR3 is CASSSRTGGRGPQHF. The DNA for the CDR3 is TGTGCCAGTAGTTCGCGGACAGGGGGTCGTGGGCCCCAGCATTTT.

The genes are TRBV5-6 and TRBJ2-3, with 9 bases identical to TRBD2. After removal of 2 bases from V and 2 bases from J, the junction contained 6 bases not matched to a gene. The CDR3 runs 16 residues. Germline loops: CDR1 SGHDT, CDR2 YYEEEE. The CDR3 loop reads CASSFLLAGHTDTQYF. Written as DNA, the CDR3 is TGTGCCAGCAGCTTCCTACTAGCGGGCCACACAGATACGCAGTATTTT.

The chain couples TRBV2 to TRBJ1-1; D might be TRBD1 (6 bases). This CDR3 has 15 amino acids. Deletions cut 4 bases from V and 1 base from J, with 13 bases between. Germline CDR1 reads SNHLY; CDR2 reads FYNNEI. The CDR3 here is CASSANRARNTEAFF. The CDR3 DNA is TGTGCCAGCAGTGCAAACAGGGCGAGGAACACTGAAGCTTTCTTT.

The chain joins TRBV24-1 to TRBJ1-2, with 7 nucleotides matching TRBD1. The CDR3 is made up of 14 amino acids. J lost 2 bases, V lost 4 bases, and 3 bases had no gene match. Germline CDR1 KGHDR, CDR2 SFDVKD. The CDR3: CATSDQTGNYGYTF. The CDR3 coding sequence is TGTGCCACCAGTGACCAGACAGGGAACTATGGCTACACCTTC.

The CDR3 sequence is CASSQTEGSSYEQYF. In DNA, the CDR3 is TGTGCCAGCTCACAAACGGAGGGAAGCTCCTACGAGCAGTACTTC. J is TRBJ2-7 and V is TRBV18, with a tentative D call TRBD2 (6 bases). The V gene's germline CDR1 is KGHSH and CDR2 LQKENI. Trimming cost V 4 bases and J 0 bases, with 13 bases left between them. The CDR3 length is 15 residues.

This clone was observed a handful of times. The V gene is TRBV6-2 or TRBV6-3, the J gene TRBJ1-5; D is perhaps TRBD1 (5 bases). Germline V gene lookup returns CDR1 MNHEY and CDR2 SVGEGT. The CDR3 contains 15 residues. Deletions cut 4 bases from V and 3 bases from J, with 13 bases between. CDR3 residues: CASSSRGGYNQPQHF. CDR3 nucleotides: TGTGCCAGCAGTTCAAGGGGAGGTTACAATCAGCCCCAGCATTTT.

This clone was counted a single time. CDR3 amino acids: CASGLTTGTGNTIYF. The DNA of the CDR3 is TGTGCTAGTGGTTTAACTACAGGGACTGGAAACACCATATATTTT. The V gene is TRBV12-5, the J gene TRBJ1-3; D possibly corresponds to TRBD1 (6 bases). V lost 3 bases to trimming and J lost 2 bases, with 11 bases between them. Germline V gene lookup returns CDR1 LGHNT and CDR2 FRNRAP. This CDR3 contains 15 residues.

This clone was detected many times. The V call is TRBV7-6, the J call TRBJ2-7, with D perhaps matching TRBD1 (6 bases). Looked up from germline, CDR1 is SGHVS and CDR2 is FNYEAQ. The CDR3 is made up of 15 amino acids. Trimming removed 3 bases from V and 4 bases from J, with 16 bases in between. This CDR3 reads CASSFNQGPTYEQYF. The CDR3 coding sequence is TGTGCCAGCAGCTTTAACCAGGGGCCGACATACGAGCAGTACTTC.

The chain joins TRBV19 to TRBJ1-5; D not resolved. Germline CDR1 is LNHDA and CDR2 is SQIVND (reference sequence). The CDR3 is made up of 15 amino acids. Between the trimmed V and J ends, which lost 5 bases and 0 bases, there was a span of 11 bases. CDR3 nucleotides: TGTGCCAGTAGTTGGGTGGCGGATAGCAATCAGCCCCAGCATTTT. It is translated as CASSWVADSNQPQHF.

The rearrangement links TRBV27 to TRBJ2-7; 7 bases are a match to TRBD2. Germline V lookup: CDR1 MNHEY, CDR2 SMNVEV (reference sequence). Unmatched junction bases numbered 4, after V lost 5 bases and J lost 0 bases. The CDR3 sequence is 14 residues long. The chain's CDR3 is CASSTGGGSYEQYF. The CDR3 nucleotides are TGTGCCAGCAGTACGGGCGGGGGCTCCTACGAGCAGTACTTC.

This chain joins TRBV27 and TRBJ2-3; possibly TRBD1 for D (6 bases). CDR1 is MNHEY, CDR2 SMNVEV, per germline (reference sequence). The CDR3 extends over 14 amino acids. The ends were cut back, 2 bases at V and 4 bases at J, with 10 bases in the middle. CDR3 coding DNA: TGTGCCAGCAGTTTAGGGGGCTGGTCAGATACGCAGTATTTT. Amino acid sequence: CASSLGGWSDTQYF.

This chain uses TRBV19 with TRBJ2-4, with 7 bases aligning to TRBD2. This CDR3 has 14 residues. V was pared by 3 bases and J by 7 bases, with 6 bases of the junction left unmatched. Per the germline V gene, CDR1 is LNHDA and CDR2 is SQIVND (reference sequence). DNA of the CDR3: TGTGCCAGTAGTATCACGGGAGGCGAGAACATTCAGTACTTC. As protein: CASSITGGENIQYF.

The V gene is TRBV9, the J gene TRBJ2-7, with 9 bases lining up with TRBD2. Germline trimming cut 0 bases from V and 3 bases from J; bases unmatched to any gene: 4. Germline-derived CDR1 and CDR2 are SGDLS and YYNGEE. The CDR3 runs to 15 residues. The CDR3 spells CASSVGASGDYEQYF. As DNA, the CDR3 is TGTGCCAGCAGCGTAGGGGCTAGCGGGGACTACGAGCAGTACTTC.